This T cell receptor beta chain comes out of a study of cytomegalovirus exposure and HLA in healthy donors. Study-wide results and caveats: The study designated 150 to 200 TCR beta chains cytomegalovirus-associated.

On this clone: Its matching antigen is unknown.

Repertoires were generated with immunoSEQ multiplex PCR, while TCRdb's copy carries only in-frame clones and drops some. The repertoire holds 250,000 or so clones, with 90% as singletons. After removal of 5 bases from V and 5 bases from J, the junction contained 7 bases not matched to a gene. This CDR3 contains 15 residues. Per the germline V gene, CDR1 is SEHNR and CDR2 is FQNEAQ (reference sequence). Input material: PBMCs. The chain couples TRBV7-9 to TRBJ1-1, with 11 positions matching TRBD1. The origin of this receptor is a woman under 30 in good health and CMV-seronegative. CDR3: CASSTEGDRGTEAFF. In DNA, the CDR3 is TGTGCCAGCAGCACCGAGGGGGACAGGGGGACTGAAGCTTTCTTT.